One sample yielded the 10 T cell receptor beta chains listed below, sequenced in a study of OX40 agonist ivuxolimab in advanced cancers. Clones were read by immunoSEQ multiplex PCR, and TCRdb kept only the in-frame ones, dropping some. The sample contains approximately 70,000 clones, over 75% of which appear only once. This sample comprised CD4+ or CD8+ T cells sorted from blood, obtained in a trial of the OX40 agonist ivuxolimab. The receptors were sampled from an adult with an advanced solid tumor such as melanoma, head and neck, liver or kidney cancer.

This sequence joins TRBV19 and TRBJ1-2; D unresolved. CDR1 is LNHDA, CDR2 SQIVND, per germline (reference sequence). There are 13 residues in the CDR3. Deletions cut 3 bases from V and 3 bases from J, with 8 bases between. DNA for the CDR3: TGTGCCAGTAGTATTCGAGGAGACTATGGCTACACCTTC. It yields the protein CASSIRGDYGYTF.

V gene TRBV5-5 combines with J gene TRBJ2-7; 8 bases are shared with TRBD1. This CDR3 is built from 15 residues. V lost 4 bases to trimming and J lost 5 bases; unmatched junction nucleotides: 11. Germline V gene lookup returns CDR1 SGHKS and CDR2 YYEKEE (reference sequence). The DNA of the CDR3 is TGTGCCAGCAGCCTGCCTGGCACAGGGGGACACGAGCAGTACTTC. Protein: CASSLPGTGGHEQYF.

The chain employs TRBV5-4 and TRBJ2-5; 10 nucleotides match TRBD2. The CDR3 runs to 16 residues. The germline gives CDR1 SGHNT, CDR2 YYREEE (reference sequence). J gave up 4 bases and V 2 bases, and 8 bases lay outside the gene matches. CDR3 sequence reads: CASSFPLAGGGETQYF. CDR3 bases: TGTGCCAGCAGCTTTCCTTTAGCGGGGGGCGGAGAGACCCAGTACTTC.

In DNA form, the CDR3 reads TGTGCCAGTAGTATGGGGGGGGCGGGAATCTACGAGCAGTACTTC. Translating it yields CASSMGGAGIYEQYF. The rearrangement links TRBV19 to TRBJ2-7, with a tentative D call TRBD2 (7 bases). The germline V and J ends were trimmed by 3 bases and 3 bases, with 15 bases remaining between them. This CDR3 comprises 15 residues. Germline V gene lookup returns CDR1 LNHDA and CDR2 SQIVND (reference sequence).

This chain connects TRBV28 to TRBJ1-5, with D tentatively TRBD1 (5 bases). Germline lookup yields CDR1 MDHEN and CDR2 SYDVKM. There are 14 residues in the CDR3. V was cut by 7 bases and J by 6 bases, with 16 bases left in between. In DNA, the CDR3 is TGTGCCAGCAACCTTAGGGGTTCGGCTCAGCCCCAGCATTTT. Translation gives CASNLRGSAQPQHF.

This chain connects TRBV2 to TRBJ1-5; 10 positions agree with TRBD1. CDR1 and CDR2 (germline): SNHLY, FYNNEI. V was clipped by 3 bases and J by 2 bases; unmatched bases: 7. The CDR3 has 17 residues. CDR3 amino acids: CASSEGQGRSGNQPQHF. The CDR3 DNA reads TGTGCCAGCAGTGAGGGACAGGGGAGAAGTGGCAATCAGCCCCAGCATTTT.

The chain carries TRBV10-3 and TRBJ2-1, with unresolved D. The CDR3 runs to 13 residues. Germline-derived CDR1 and CDR2 are ENHRY and SYGVKD. Trimming left V 4 bases short and J 5 bases short, with 9 bases between. CDR3 DNA sequence: TGTGCCATCAGTGTAGGGCTGAACAATGAGCAGTTCTTC. It is translated as CAISVGLNNEQFF.

This chain connects TRBV7-3 to TRBJ2-1; TRBD2 agrees at 10 bases. V was pared by 2 bases and J by 4 bases, with 5 bases of the junction left unmatched. The germline V gene encodes CDR1 SGHTA and CDR2 FQGTGA. The CDR3 covers 16 residues. CDR3 sequence (DNA): TGTGCCAGCAGCTTACGGGCTAGCGGGAGATACAATGAGCAGTTCTTC. It encodes CASSLRASGRYNEQFF.

The chain has TRBV30 and TRBJ2-1; 8 positions match TRBD2. CDR3 size: 14 residues. V was pared by 1 base and J by 4 bases, with 3 bases of the junction left unmatched. In germline, CDR1 is GTSNPN, CDR2 SVGIG (reference sequence). CDR3 residues: CAWSGERGYNEQFF. DNA of the CDR3: TGTGCCTGGAGTGGGGAGCGGGGGTACAATGAGCAGTTCTTC.

The chain links TRBV18 to TRBJ2-5; no definite D call. The CDR3 length is 15 residues. Germline CDR1 and CDR2: KGHSH and LQKENI. Trimming pared 0 bases from V and 2 bases from J, leaving 10 bases between. CDR3 DNA: TGTGCCAGCTCACCACCGTCTGTTTCACAAGAGACCCAGTACTTC. As protein: CASSPPSVSQETQYF.